The entry that follows covers one T cell receptor (beta chain) sequence. Germline CDR1 is MDHEN and CDR2 is SYDVKM. V was pared by 4 bases and J by 3 bases, with 12 bases of the junction left unmatched. The CDR3 contains 16 residues. These data belong to a study of shared clonotypes between healthy human individuals. Study-wide context: Three plates each covered CD4 naive and memory; CD8 naive two, CD8 memory one.

Participating donors were healthy, HIV-negative adults free of recent acute infections or vaccinations. Clones were sequenced by immunoSEQ multiplex PCR, and TCRdb holds only the in-frame ones, with some missing. The sample carries hundreds of thousands of clones, around two thirds recorded once. This chain links TRBV28 with TRBJ2-7, with 7 bases identical to TRBD1. What was sequenced was memory CD4+ T cells sorted from blood. Subset specified: CD45RA-negative fraction. The origin of this receptor is a woman in her twenties or thirties in good health. CDR3: CASSSKDRVDLYEQYF. The DNA for the CDR3 is TGTGCCAGCAGTTCCAAAGACAGGGTGGATCTCTACGAGCAGTACTTC.